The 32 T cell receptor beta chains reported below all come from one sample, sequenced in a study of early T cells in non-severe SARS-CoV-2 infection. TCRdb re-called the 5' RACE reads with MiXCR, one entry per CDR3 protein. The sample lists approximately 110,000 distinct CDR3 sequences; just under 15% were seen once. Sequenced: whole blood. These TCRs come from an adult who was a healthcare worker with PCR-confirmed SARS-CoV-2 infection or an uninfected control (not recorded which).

The CDR3 nucleotides are TGTGCCAGCAGTGAGTCGCTGGGAGGCACTGAAGCTTTCTTT. Translating it yields CASSESLGGTEAFF. The rearrangement uses TRBV6-1 and TRBJ1-1; D gene ambiguous. The V gene lost 3 bases and the J gene lost 4 bases, with 12 bases spanning the gap. Germline CDR1 and CDR2: MNHNS and SASEGT. The CDR3 totals 14 residues.

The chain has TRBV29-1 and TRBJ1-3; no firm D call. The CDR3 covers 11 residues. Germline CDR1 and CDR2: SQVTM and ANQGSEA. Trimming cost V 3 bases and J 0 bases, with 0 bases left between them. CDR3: CSVDSGNTIYF. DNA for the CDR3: TGCAGCGTTGACTCTGGAAACACCATATATTTT.

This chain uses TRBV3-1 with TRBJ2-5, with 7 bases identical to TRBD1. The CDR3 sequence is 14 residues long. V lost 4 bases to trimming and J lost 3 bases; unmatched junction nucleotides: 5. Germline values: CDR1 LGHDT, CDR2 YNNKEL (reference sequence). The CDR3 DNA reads TGTGCCAGCAGCCGGACGACAGGGAAAGAGACCCAGTACTTC. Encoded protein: CASSRTTGKETQYF.

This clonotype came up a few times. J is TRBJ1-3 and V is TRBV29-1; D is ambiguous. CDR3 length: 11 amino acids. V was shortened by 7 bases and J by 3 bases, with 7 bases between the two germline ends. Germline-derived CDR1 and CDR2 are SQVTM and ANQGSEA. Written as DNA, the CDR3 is TGCAGCGCCTCTTTTGGAAACACCATATATTTT. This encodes CSASFGNTIYF.

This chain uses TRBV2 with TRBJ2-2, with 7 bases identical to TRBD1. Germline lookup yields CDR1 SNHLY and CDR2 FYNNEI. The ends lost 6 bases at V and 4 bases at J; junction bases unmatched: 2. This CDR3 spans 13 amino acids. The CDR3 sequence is CASRTGTTGELFF. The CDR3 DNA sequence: TGTGCCAGCAGGACAGGGACCACCGGGGAGCTGTTTTTT.

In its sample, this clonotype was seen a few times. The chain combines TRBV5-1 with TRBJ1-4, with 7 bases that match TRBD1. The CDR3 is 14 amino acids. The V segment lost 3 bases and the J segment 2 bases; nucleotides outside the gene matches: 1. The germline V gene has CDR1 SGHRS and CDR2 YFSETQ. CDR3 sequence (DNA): TGCGCCAGCAGCTCGGGACAGACTAATGAAAAACTGTTTTTT. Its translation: CASSSGQTNEKLFF.

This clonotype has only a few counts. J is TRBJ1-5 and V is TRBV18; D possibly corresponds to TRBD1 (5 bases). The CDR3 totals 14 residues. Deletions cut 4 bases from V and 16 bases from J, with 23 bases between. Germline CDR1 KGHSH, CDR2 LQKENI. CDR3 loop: CASSLSEADKGKHF. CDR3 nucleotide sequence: TGTGCCAGCTCACTATCAGAGGCGGACAAGGGGAAACATTTT.

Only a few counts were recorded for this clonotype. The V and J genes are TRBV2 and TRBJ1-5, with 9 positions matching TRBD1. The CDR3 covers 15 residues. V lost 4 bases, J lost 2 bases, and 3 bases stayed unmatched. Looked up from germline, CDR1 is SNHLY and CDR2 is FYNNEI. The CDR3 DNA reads TGTGCCAGCAGTGGACAGGGGGGCGGCAATCAGCCCCAGCATTTT. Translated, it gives CASSGQGGGNQPQHF.

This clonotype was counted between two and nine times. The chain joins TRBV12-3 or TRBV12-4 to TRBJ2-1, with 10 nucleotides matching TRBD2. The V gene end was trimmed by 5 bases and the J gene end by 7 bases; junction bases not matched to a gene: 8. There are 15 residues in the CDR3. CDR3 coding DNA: TGTGCCAGCAGTCTAAGCGGGGGGGGAAAGAATGAGCAGTTCTTC. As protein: CASSLSGGGKNEQFF.

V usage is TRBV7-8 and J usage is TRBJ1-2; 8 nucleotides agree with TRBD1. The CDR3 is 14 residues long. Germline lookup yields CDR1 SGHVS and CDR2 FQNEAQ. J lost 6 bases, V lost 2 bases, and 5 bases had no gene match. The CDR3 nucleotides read TGTGCCAGCAGCTTAATTTCAGGGGGCGATGGCTACACCTTC. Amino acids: CASSLISGGDGYTF.

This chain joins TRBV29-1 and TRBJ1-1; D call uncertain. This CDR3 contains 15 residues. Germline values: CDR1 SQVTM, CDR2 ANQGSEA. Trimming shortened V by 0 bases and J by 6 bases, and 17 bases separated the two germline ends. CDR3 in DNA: TGCAGCGTTGAAGATCTCTTTGGTGTCGGCGCTGAAGCTTTCTTT. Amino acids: CSVEDLFGVGAEAFF.

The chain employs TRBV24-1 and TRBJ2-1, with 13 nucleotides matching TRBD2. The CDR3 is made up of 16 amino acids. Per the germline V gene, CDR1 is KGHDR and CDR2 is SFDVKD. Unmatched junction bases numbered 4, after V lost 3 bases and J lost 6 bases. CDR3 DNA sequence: TGTGCCACCAGTGATGCGACTAGCGGGGGGATCAATGAGCAGTTCTTC. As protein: CATSDATSGGINEQFF.

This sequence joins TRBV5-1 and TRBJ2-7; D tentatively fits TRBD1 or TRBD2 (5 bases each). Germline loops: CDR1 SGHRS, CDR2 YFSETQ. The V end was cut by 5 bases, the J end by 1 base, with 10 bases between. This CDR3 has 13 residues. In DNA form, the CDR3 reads TGCGCCAGCAGTTGGGACGGGTCCTACGAGCAGTACTTC. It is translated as CASSWDGSYEQYF.

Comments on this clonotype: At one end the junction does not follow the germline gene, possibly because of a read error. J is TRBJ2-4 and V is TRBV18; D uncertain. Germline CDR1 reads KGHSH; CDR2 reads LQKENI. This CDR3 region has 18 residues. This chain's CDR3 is CAGSPHPPGSLAKNIQYF. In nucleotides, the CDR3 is TGTGCCGGCTCACCACACCCCCCGGGCTCCTTAGCCAAAAACATTCAGTACTTC.

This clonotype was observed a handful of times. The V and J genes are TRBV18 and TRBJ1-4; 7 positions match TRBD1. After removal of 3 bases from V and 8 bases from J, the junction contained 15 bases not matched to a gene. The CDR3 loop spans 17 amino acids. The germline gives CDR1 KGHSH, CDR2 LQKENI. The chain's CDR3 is CASSPAYATGVSEKLFF. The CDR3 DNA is TGTGCCAGCTCACCGGCTTATGCTACAGGGGTGAGCGAAAAACTGTTTTTT.

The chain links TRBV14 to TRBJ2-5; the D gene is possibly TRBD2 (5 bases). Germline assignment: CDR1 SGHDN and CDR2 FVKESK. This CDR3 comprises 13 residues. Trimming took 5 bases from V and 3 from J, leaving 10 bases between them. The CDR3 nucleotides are TGTGCCAGCAGCGTCGGACTTAAAGAGACCCAGTACTTC. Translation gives CASSVGLKETQYF. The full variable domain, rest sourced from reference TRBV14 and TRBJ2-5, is EAGVTQFPSHSVIEKGQTVTLRCDPISGHDNLYWYRRVMGKEIKFLLHFVKESKQDESGMPNNRFLAERTGGTYSTLKVQPAELEDSGVYFCASSVGLKETQYFGPGTRLLVL.

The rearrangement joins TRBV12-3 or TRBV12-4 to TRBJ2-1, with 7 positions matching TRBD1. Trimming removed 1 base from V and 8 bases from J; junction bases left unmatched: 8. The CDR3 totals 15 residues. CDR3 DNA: TGTGCCAGCAGTTTAGGACAGGGTATAGCGTATGAGCAGTTCTTC. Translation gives CASSLGQGIAYEQFF.

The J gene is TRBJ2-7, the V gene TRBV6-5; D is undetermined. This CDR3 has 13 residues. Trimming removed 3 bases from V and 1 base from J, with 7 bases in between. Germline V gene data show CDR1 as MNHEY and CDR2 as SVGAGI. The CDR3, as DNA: TGTGCCAGCAGTTATTCTCTTTCCTACGAGCAGTACTTC. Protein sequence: CASSYSLSYEQYF.

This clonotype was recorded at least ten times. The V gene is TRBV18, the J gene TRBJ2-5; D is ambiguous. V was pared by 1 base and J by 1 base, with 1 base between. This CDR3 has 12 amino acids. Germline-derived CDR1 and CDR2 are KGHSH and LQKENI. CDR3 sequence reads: CASSPRQETQYF. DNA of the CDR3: TGTGCCAGCTCACCACGCCAAGAGACCCAGTACTTC.

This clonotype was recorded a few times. CDR3 protein: CASSRDRSNQPQHF. For the CDR3, the DNA is TGTGCCAGCAGTCGGGACAGGAGCAATCAGCCCCAGCATTTT. The genes are TRBV6-6 and TRBJ1-5; 8 positions match TRBD1. The CDR3 extends over 14 amino acids. The germline gives CDR1 MNHNY, CDR2 SVGAGI (reference sequence). The ends lost 5 bases at V and 1 base at J; junction bases unmatched: 1.

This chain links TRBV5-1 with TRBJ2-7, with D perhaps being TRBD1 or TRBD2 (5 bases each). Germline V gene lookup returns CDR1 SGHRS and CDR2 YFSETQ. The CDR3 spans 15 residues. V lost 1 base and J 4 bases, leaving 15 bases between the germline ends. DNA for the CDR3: TGCGCCAGCAGCTTGAGTTTGAGGGGCACTTACGAGCAGTACTTC. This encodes CASSLSLRGTYEQYF.

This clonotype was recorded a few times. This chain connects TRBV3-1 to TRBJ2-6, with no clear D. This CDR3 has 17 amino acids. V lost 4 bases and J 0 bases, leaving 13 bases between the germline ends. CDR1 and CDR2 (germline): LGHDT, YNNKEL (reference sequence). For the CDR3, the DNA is TGTGCCAGCAGCCTCCAAGTCCGGGTCTCTGGGGCCAACGTCCTGACTTTC. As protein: CASSLQVRVSGANVLTF.

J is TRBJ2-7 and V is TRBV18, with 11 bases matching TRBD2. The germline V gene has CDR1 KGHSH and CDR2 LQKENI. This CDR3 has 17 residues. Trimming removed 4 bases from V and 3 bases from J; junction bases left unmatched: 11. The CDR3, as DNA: TGTGCCAGCTCACTCGGTACTAGCGGGAGTTACCACTACGAGCAGTACTTC. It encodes CASSLGTSGSYHYEQYF.

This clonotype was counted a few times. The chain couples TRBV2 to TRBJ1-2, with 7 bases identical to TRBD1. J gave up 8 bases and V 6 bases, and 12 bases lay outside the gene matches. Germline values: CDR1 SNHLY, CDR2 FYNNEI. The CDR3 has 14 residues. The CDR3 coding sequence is TGTGCCAGCAGCAAAGAGACAGGGATCGGCGGCTACACCTTC. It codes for CASSKETGIGGYTF. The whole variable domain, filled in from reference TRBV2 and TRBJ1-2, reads EPEVTQTPSHQVTQMGQEVILRCVPISNHLYFYWYRQILGQKVEFLVSFYNNEISEKSEIFDDQFSVERPDGSNFTLKIRSTKLEDSAMYFCASSKETGIGGYTFGSGTRLTVV.

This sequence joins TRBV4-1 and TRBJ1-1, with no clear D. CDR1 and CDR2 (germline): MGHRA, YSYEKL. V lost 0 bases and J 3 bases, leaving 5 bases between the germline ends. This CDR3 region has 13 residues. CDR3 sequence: CASSQEHHTEAFF. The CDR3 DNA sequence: TGCGCCAGCAGCCAAGAGCACCACACTGAAGCTTTCTTT.

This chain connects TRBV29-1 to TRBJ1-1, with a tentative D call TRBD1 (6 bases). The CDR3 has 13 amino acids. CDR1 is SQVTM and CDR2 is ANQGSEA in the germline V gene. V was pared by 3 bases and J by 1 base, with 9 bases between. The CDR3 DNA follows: TGCAGCGTTGACGGGGGCTGGAACACTGAAGCTTTCTTT. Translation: CSVDGGWNTEAFF.

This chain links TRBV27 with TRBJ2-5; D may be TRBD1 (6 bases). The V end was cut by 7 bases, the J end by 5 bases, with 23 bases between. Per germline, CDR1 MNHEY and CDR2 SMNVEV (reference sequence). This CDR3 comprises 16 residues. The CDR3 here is CASTTLLRGGQETQYF. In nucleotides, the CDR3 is TGTGCCAGCACTACCCTCCTCAGGGGTGGACAGGAGACCCAGTACTTC.

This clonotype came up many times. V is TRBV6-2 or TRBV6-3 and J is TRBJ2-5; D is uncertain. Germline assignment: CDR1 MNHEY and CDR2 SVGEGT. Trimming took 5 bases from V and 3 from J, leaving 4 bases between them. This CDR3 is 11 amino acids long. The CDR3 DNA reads TGTGCCAGCAGTCGAAAAGAGACCCAGTACTTC. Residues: CASSRKETQYF.

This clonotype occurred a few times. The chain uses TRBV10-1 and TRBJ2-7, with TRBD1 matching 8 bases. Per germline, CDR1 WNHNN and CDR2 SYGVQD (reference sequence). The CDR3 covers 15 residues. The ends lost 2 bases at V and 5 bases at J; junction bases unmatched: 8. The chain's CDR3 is CASSETGQGLDEQYF. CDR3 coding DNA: TGCGCCAGCAGTGAGACCGGACAGGGTCTAGACGAGCAGTACTTC.

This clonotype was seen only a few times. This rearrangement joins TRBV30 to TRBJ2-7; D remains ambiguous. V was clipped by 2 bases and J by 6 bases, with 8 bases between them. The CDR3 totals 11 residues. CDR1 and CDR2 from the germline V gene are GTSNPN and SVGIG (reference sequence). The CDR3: CAWSIGPEQYF. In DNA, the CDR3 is TGTGCCTGGAGTATAGGGCCCGAGCAGTACTTC.

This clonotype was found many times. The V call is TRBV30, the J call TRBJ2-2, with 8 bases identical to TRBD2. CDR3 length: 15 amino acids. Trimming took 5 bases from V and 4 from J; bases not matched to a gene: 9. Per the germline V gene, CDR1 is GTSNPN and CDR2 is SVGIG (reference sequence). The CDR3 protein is CAWLPGGSSTGELFF. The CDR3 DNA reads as TGTGCCTGGCTCCCGGGAGGGTCGAGCACCGGGGAGCTGTTTTTT.

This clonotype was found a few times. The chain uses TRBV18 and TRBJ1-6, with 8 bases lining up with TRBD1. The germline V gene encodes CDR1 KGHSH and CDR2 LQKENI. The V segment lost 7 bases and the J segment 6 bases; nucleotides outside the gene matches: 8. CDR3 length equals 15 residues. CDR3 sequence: CASLTDRETNSPLHF. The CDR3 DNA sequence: TGTGCCAGCTTGACGGACAGGGAGACTAATTCACCCCTCCACTTT.